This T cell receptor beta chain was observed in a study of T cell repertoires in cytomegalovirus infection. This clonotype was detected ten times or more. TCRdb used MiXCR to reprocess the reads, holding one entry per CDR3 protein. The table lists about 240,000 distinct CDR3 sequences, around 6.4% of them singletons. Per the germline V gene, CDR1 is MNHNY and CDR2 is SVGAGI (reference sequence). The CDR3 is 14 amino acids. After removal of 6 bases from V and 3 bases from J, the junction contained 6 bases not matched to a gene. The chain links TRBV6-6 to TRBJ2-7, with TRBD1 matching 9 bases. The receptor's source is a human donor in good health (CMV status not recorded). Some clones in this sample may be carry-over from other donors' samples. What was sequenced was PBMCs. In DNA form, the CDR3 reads TGTGCCAGCAGAATAGACAGGGGGTACTACGAGCAGTACTTC. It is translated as CASRIDRGYYEQYF.